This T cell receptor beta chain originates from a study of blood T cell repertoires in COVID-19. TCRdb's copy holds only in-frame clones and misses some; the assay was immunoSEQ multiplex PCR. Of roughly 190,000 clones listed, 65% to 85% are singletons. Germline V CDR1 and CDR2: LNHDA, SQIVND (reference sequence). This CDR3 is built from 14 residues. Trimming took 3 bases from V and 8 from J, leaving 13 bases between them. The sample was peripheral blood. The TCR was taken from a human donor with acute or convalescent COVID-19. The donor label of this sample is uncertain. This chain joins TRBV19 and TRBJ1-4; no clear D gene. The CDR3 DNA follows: TGTGCCAGTAGTATGGATAGGGCTAGCGAAAAACTGTTTTTT. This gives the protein CASSMDRASEKLFF.